The 5 T cell receptor beta chains below all came from one sample that was sequenced in a study of blood T cell repertoires in COVID-19 (dated by TCRdb to the early 2020s). Receptor amplification or capture employed the immunoSEQ multiplex PCR assay. Held by TCRdb, this immuneACCESS table contains in-frame sequences only and omits some clones. Under half of the omission traces to an unresolved V gene where checked; the cause of the rest is unknown. The sample table contains over 100,000 clones; only one count was recorded for approximately 86% of them. In total, the top ten clones hold approximately 4% of the sample. The source material was peripheral blood. Source of these receptors: a man aged 35-49 years with acute or convalescent COVID-19.

V is TRBV12-5 and J is TRBJ2-2; D ambiguous. The ends were cut back, 3 bases at V and 6 bases at J, with 8 bases in the middle. The CDR3 length is 13 residues. Germline V gene sequence: CDR1 LGHNT, CDR2 FRNRAP. Here the CDR3 DNA reads TGTGCTAGTGGTTTTACTTCGTCCGGGGAGCTGTTTTTT. Its translation is CASGFTSSGELFF.

The J gene is TRBJ2-1, the V gene TRBV25-1; 9 nucleotides line up with TRBD1. The germline gives CDR1 MGHDK, CDR2 SYGVNS. The CDR3 is 14 amino acids. Germline trimming cut 8 bases from V and 6 bases from J; bases unmatched to any gene: 8. CDR3 amino acids: CASGRQGVSNEQFF. Written as DNA, the CDR3 is TGTGCCAGCGGCAGACAGGGGGTAAGCAATGAGCAGTTCTTC.

The chain uses TRBV9 and TRBJ1-1, with D tentatively TRBD1 (5 bases). The CDR3 length is 15 residues. CDR1 is SGDLS, CDR2 YYNGEE, per germline. The V and J ends lost 2 bases and 2 bases respectively, with 13 bases between them. CDR3 amino acids: CASSVSGQVNTEAFF. The CDR3 DNA follows: TGTGCCAGCAGCGTTTCTGGACAAGTAAACACTGAAGCTTTCTTT. The variable domain in full, completed from reference TRBV9 and TRBJ1-1, reads DSGVTQTPKHLITATGQRVTLRCSPRSGDLSVYWYQQSLDQGLQFLIQYYNGEERAKGNILERFSAQQFPDLHSELNLSSLELGDSALYFCASSVSGQVNTEAFFGQGTRLTVV.

The DNA for the CDR3 is TGTGCCAGCACTCCCGGACACAATAGCAATCAGCCCCAGCATTTT. Its translation is CASTPGHNSNQPQHF. The chain couples TRBV5-6 to TRBJ1-5, with D maybe TRBD1 (5 bases). The V gene's germline CDR1 is SGHDT and CDR2 YYEEEE. Trimming removed 6 bases from V and 0 bases from J, with 13 bases in between. The CDR3 runs to 15 residues. The variable domain in full, completed from reference TRBV5-6 and TRBJ1-5, reads DAGVTQSPTHLIKTRGQQVTLRCSPKSGHDTVSWYQQALGQGPQFIFQYYEEEERQRGNFPDRFSGHQFPNYSSELNVNALLLGDSALYLCASTPGHNSNQPQHFGDGTRLSIL.

The J gene is TRBJ1-2, the V gene TRBV19, with 8 bases fitting TRBD1. Germline CDR1 is LNHDA and CDR2 is SQIVND (reference sequence). Trimming took 5 bases from V and 3 from J; bases not matched to a gene: 11. This CDR3 contains 16 residues. The CDR3 is CASSGTQGARDYGYTF. For the CDR3, the DNA is TGTGCCAGTAGTGGAACCCAGGGGGCGCGTGACTATGGCTACACCTTC.